These 16 T cell receptor beta chains originate from one sample sequenced in a study of glioma-infiltrating T cells after dendritic cell vaccination. Sequencing was performed with immunoSEQ multiplex PCR; in TCRdb, only in-frame clones are kept and a portion is missing. This repertoire shows 98,000 or so clones, more than 70% found once; its top ten account for roughly 5.3%. Noted time point: after dendritic cell vaccination, including at tumor progression/relapse. The sample in question was blood, obtained after dendritic cell vaccination. The receptors shown here come from a human donor with glioblastoma.

Concerning this clone itself: Sequence at one end of the junction differs from germline and may be a read error. Other DNA sequences within the sample encode an identical CDR3. V gene TRBV7-9 combines with J gene TRBJ2-7; D possibly corresponds to TRBD1 (7 bases). The CDR3 runs to 13 residues. The germline CDR1 and CDR2 sequences are SEHNR and FQNEAQ (reference sequence). CDR3 sequence: CASSFQGGNEQYF. The CDR3 coding sequence is TGCGCCAGCAGCTTCCAGGGGGGAAACGAGCAGTACTTC.

The chain links TRBV10-3 to TRBJ1-2, with D maybe TRBD1 (6 bases). CDR3 length equals 13 residues. Looked up from germline, CDR1 is ENHRY and CDR2 is SYGVKD. The V gene lost 3 bases and the J gene lost 6 bases, with 11 bases spanning the gap. CDR3 DNA: TGTGCCATCAGTGAAGTGGACAGCCATGGCTACACCTTC. This gives the protein CAISEVDSHGYTF.

The chain is built from TRBV27 and TRBJ1-1, with D unresolved. V gave up 3 bases and J gave up 1 base, with 9 bases separating them. The CDR3 sequence is 14 residues long. CDR1 is MNHEY, CDR2 SMNVEV, per germline (reference sequence). The CDR3 DNA reads TGTGCCAGCAGTTTTTGGGGAGCGAACACTGAAGCTTTCTTT. It codes for CASSFWGANTEAFF.

This clone was counted only a few times. The J gene is TRBJ2-1, the V gene TRBV7-9; 15 bases align to TRBD2. This CDR3 spans 14 amino acids. The V segment lost 6 bases and the J segment 9 bases; nucleotides outside the gene matches: 3. Germline CDR1 and CDR2: SEHNR and FQNEAQ (reference sequence). CDR3: CASRPGLAGGEQFF. The CDR3 DNA reads as TGTGCCAGCAGACCGGGACTAGCGGGAGGTGAGCAGTTCTTC.

The chain carries TRBV6-6 and TRBJ2-6, with no clear D. This CDR3 is 14 amino acids long. Germline V gene lookup returns CDR1 MNHNY and CDR2 SVGAGI (reference sequence). V lost 7 bases, J lost 1 base, and 8 bases lay in between. CDR3 nucleotide sequence: TGTGCCAGCATGCAGACTTCTGGGGCCAACGTCCTGACTTTC. As protein: CASMQTSGANVLTF.

V is TRBV5-4 and J is TRBJ1-2, with D possibly matching TRBD1 (5 bases). Germline V gene data show CDR1 as SGHNT and CDR2 as YYREEE (reference sequence). This CDR3 has 15 amino acids. The V end lost 3 bases, the J end lost 1 base, and 13 bases lay between the germline ends. CDR3 DNA sequence: TGTGCCAGCAGCTACGGGACTCAGTATAACTATGGCTACACCTTC. It encodes CASSYGTQYNYGYTF.

This sequence joins TRBV9 and TRBJ1-2; D remains unclear. The CDR3 contains 14 residues. Germline V gene data show CDR1 as SGDLS and CDR2 as YYNGEE. V shed 4 bases and J shed 8 bases, with 18 bases lying between them. Here the CDR3 reads CASSPQGGFAGYTF. The CDR3 DNA is TGTGCCAGCAGCCCCCAAGGAGGTTTCGCCGGCTACACCTTC.

The sample holds one count of this clone. The V and J genes are TRBV5-1 and TRBJ2-7; weak D call: TRBD2 (5 bases). Germline V CDR1 and CDR2: SGHRS, YFSETQ. The CDR3 runs 14 residues. The V end lost 0 bases, the J end lost 4 bases, and 11 bases lay between the germline ends. The CDR3 here is CASSLGTLRYEQYF. The CDR3 coding sequence is TGCGCCAGCAGCTTGGGGACTCTGAGGTACGAGCAGTACTTC.

CDR3 sequence: CASSPWDIPGNEKLFF. Written as DNA, the CDR3 is TGCGCCAGCAGCCCATGGGACATACCTGGTAATGAAAAACTGTTTTTT. V usage is TRBV5-1 and J usage is TRBJ1-4, with D possibly TRBD1 on 6 matching bases. This CDR3 has 16 residues. Germline CDR1 is SGHRS and CDR2 is YFSETQ. V was shortened by 4 bases and J by 4 bases, with 17 bases between the two germline ends. Full variable domain (remainder filled in from reference TRBV5-1 and TRBJ1-4): KAGVTQTPRYLIKTRGQQVTLSCSPISGHRSVSWYQQTPGQGLQFLFEYFSETQRNKGNFPGRFSGRQFSNSRSEMNVSTLELGDSALYLCASSPWDIPGNEKLFFGSGTQLSVL.

The V gene is TRBV7-9, the J gene TRBJ2-2, with 9 bases identical to TRBD2. The length of the CDR3 is 18 residues. With V trimmed by 5 bases and J by 5 bases, 15 bases remained unmatched. The germline V gene encodes CDR1 SEHNR and CDR2 FQNEAQ (reference sequence). This CDR3 is CASSPRGSGRAGTGELFF. CDR3 bases: TGTGCCAGCAGCCCCCGGGGTAGCGGGAGAGCTGGAACCGGGGAGCTGTTTTTT. Looking up the rest from reference TRBV7-9 and TRBJ2-2 gives the full variable domain: DTGVSQNPRHKITKRGQNVTFRCDPISEHNRLYWYRQTLGQGPEFLTYFQNEAQLEKSRLLSDRFSAERPKGSFSTLEIQRTEQGDSAMYLCASSPRGSGRAGTGELFFGEGSRLTVL.

This chain links TRBV29-1 with TRBJ2-5, with D hard to call. Germline CDR1 reads SQVTM; CDR2 reads ANQGSEA. The CDR3 totals 12 residues. Trimming pared 4 bases from V and 0 bases from J, leaving 6 bases between. DNA of the CDR3: TGCAGCGTTGGGCGGAACCAAGAGACCCAGTACTTC. Amino acid sequence: CSVGRNQETQYF.

This clone has just a few counts. The rearrangement uses TRBV2 and TRBJ2-7, with TRBD1 matching over 11 bases. J gave up 7 bases and V 1 base, and 9 bases lay outside the gene matches. CDR3 length: 16 residues. CDR1 and CDR2 from the germline V gene are SNHLY and FYNNEI. The CDR3 bases are TGTGCCAGCAGTGAAGACCAAGGACAGGGGGCGCGGGAGCAGTACTTC. This translates into CASSEDQGQGAREQYF.

The CDR3 region is CASRDLARATRYEQYF. The CDR3 nucleotides are TGTGCCAGCAGGGATCTAGCGAGGGCAACTCGGTACGAGCAGTACTTC. The rearrangement links TRBV2 to TRBJ2-7, with a tentative D call TRBD2 (6 bases). The V end was cut by 6 bases, the J end by 4 bases, with 22 bases between. From germline, CDR1 is SNHLY and CDR2 FYNNEI. The CDR3 spans 16 residues.

The chain combines TRBV5-1 with TRBJ2-7; 9 bases fit TRBD1. Germline CDR1 and CDR2: SGHRS and YFSETQ. CDR3 length equals 13 residues. J was trimmed by 6 bases and V by 4 bases; bases with no gene match: 5. Written as DNA, the CDR3 is TGCGCCAGCAGCCGGGGACAGGGTGGCGAGCAGTACTTC. Its translation: CASSRGQGGEQYF.

The V call is TRBV11-2, the J call TRBJ2-5, with TRBD2 matching 9 bases. The junction had 3 bases not matched to a gene; V was cut back by 5 bases and J by 2 bases. Germline V gene lookup returns CDR1 SGHAT and CDR2 FQNNGV. The CDR3 has 14 residues. CDR3 loop: CASSRTSVQETQYF. The CDR3 DNA follows: TGTGCCAGCAGCCGGACTAGCGTTCAAGAGACCCAGTACTTC. Based on the CDR3 plus reference TRBV11-2 and TRBJ2-5, the full variable domain is EAGVAQSPRYKIIEKRQSVAFWCNPISGHATLYWYQQILGQGPKLLIQFQNNGVVDDSQLPKDRFSAERLKGVDSTLKIQPAKLEDSAVYLCASSRTSVQETQYFGPGTRLLVL.

The chain employs TRBV2 and TRBJ1-1; perhaps TRBD1 as D (6 bases). Germline CDR1 SNHLY, CDR2 FYNNEI. CDR3 length equals 14 residues. The V gene lost 3 bases and the J gene lost 5 bases, with 13 bases spanning the gap. CDR3 sequence (DNA): TGTGCCAGCAGTGAGTGGGGGGGGCGGACTGAAGCTTTCTTT. Translated, it gives CASSEWGGRTEAFF.